The 9 T cell receptor beta chains below come from one sample, sequenced in a study of monozygotic twins with inflammatory bowel disease. Reprocessing the 5' RACE reads, TCRdb reports a single entry for every CDR3 protein and omits DNA. Its table records around 380,000 distinct CDR3 sequences. The sequencing input was blood. These receptors all stem from a human donor with ulcerative colitis or Crohn's disease, or a healthy co-twin of an affected twin (not recorded which).

The V and J genes are TRBV11-2 and TRBJ1-2; TCRdb names TRBD1, which stays unverified in the absence of DNA. The CDR3 is made up of 14 amino acids. Looked up from germline, CDR1 is SGHAT and CDR2 is FQNNGV. CDR3 residues: CASSGTGGRGGYTF.

The J gene is TRBJ1-5, the V gene TRBV19; TCRdb indicates TRBD1, and absent DNA this call remains unverified. CDR3 length: 16 residues. CDR1 is LNHDA, CDR2 SQIVND, per germline (reference sequence). CDR3 in amino acids: CASSTAQGARNQPQHF.

This chain joins TRBV5-4 and TRBJ2-6; the D call of TRBD1 rests on TCRdb alone, since no DNA is present to check it. The CDR3 loop spans 19 amino acids. Germline V gene sequence: CDR1 SGHNT, CDR2 YYREEE (reference sequence). CDR3 sequence: CASSLAKTGRSSGANVLTF.

The CDR3 region is CASSQTGGNQPQHF. This chain uses TRBV12-3 or TRBV12-4 with TRBJ1-5; no DNA is available, so the TRBD1 call from TCRdb remains unchecked. The CDR3 is 14 amino acids.

The chain recombines TRBV5-1 with TRBJ2-3; absent DNA, TCRdb's TRBD2 call cannot be checked. This CDR3 is built from 16 residues. CDR1 is SGHRS and CDR2 is YFSETQ in the germline V gene. CDR3 amino acids: CATSRTASGGTDTQYF. The complete variable domain, with remaining parts taken from reference TRBV5-1 and TRBJ2-3, reads KAGVTQTPRYLIKTRGQQVTLSCSPISGHRSVSWYQQTPGQGLQFLFEYFSETQRNKGNFPGRFSGRQFSNSRSEMNVSTLELGDSALYLCATSRTASGGTDTQYFGPGTRLTVL.

The genes are TRBV6-1 and TRBJ1-2. The CDR3 extends over 14 amino acids. Germline CDR1 and CDR2: MNHNS and SASEGT. The CDR3 is CASSEVGGFRGYTF.

The V and J genes are TRBV29-1 and TRBJ1-1. In germline, CDR1 is SQVTM, CDR2 ANQGSEA. The CDR3 is 15 residues long. The CDR3 region is CSVPDRSRLNTEAFF.

This chain connects TRBV5-1 to TRBJ2-5; lacking DNA, the TRBD2 call made by TCRdb goes unchecked. There are 16 residues in the CDR3. Germline assignment: CDR1 SGHRS and CDR2 YFSETQ. CDR3 loop: CASSLKIGRIEETQYF.

This sequence joins TRBV28 and TRBJ2-5; TCRdb's D call of TRBD1 is untestable without DNA. CDR3 length: 19 amino acids. Per germline, CDR1 MDHEN and CDR2 SYDVKM. CDR3 protein: CASSLYLGEPGQEQETQYF.